This T cell receptor beta chain stems from a study of shared clonotypes between healthy human individuals. Overall study: Plates per donor: three CD4 naive, three CD4 memory, two CD8 naive, one CD8 memory.

The sample holds one count of this clone. Deep was the level used in running the assay. Generated by immunoSEQ multiplex PCR, the TCRdb table keeps only in-frame clones and is missing some. The data hold around 610,000 clones, with 90% to 97% observed a single time. Positive CCR7 selection of CD45RO-negative cells yielded the naive CD8 cells, and terminally differentiated effector memory CD45RA+ cells were excluded. Only Caucasian adults living in Nashville, Tennessee made up the donor group. The clonotype originates from a woman in her 30s in good health. The sequenced sample consisted of naive CD8+ T cells sorted from blood.

Here the CDR3 reads CATSRPRDRRGDQETQYF. For the CDR3, the DNA is TGTGCCACCAGCAGGCCGAGAGACAGGCGGGGGGACCAAGAGACCCAGTACTTC. This chain uses TRBV15 with TRBJ2-5, with 8 bases that match TRBD2. Germline V CDR1 and CDR2: LNHNV, YYDKDF (reference sequence). The CDR3 has 18 amino acids. Germline trimming cut 3 bases from V and 0 bases from J; bases unmatched to any gene: 12.